The present T cell receptor (beta chain) was sequenced within a study of cytomegalovirus exposure and HLA in healthy donors (dated by TCRdb to about 2017). For the study in its entirety: An earlier analysis of roughly 500 of the donors reported 250 to 350 Gb of sequence data and more than 90 million unique TCR beta sequences from some 180 million T cells. The study combined high-throughput TCR immunosequencing, statistical association of individual TCRs with disease status, and machine learning to predict cytomegalovirus infection status. Rather than using new phenotypic data, the later analysis identified candidate immune exposures from TCR beta sequences and from how often those sequences occurred across donors. The study aimed to test whether signatures of past pathogen exposure could be identified by cataloging public T cell receptors. A later analysis re-examined previously published TCR beta repertoires from roughly 720 donors and added high-resolution HLA genotyping to investigate patterns of TCR occurrence. The study profiled the T cell repertoires of under 700 subjects by immunosequencing and related them to cytomegalovirus serostatus. Typing coverage differed by locus: A, B, C, DRB1 and DQB1 were typed in about 620-640 donors, DQA1 in about 500, DPA1 in some 610, and DPB1 in 450 to 480. Along with the approximately 600-subject first cohort, a separate validation cohort of around 120 different subjects was used. The genetic ancestry cluster associated with self-reported Caucasian donors included over 80% of the roughly 380 genotyped donors. A later genetic analysis used genome-wide SNP genotypes for about three fifths of the 666 donors, treating that subset as a discovery cohort. Every discovery cohort repertoire had been produced on one sequencing platform. Donor age, sex, ethnicity and CMV serostatus were compiled together with the repertoire data. Roughly five DR-DQ haplotypes were handled as single units for association and clustering because linkage in the cohort was strong. An earlier analysis of 587 of the donors used high-throughput TCR beta sequencing to judge whether each TCR beta V gene segment behaved as functional or pseudogenic. Both class I and class II loci were covered by HLA typing, at four-digit resolution. Across approximately 400 genotyped donors of the cohort, an average of about 220,000 unique TCR beta nucleotide sequences per donor were sequenced, and approximately 17% of those sequences were non-productive. About 300 gigabases of sequencing data and roughly 80 million unique TCR sequences made up an early release that covered approximately 620 HLA-typed donors.

The cohort comprised hundreds of healthy bone marrow donors. At the time of sampling, all cohort members were nominally healthy, though unrecorded immune exposures were likely present. The donor tested CMV seropositive and was one of the 289 seropositive cohort members. A peripheral blood sample was collected from each donor, and TCR beta sequencing was performed on peripheral blood mononuclear cells. The Qiagen DNeasy Blood Extraction Kit was used to extract genomic DNA from the blood cell samples. Points on this clone: What this receptor recognizes is not known. Base quality data are lacking; no much larger clone is found one base away.

Overall results and qualifications from the work: Roughly uniform sequencing depth across donors was assumed in presence/absence analyses, although this assumption may not hold. Because counts were too low, more than 15 rarely observed V segments, including chromosome 9 orphons, were left out of the earlier analysis of several hundred of the donors. A later analysis associated about 16,000 TCR beta sequences with specific HLA alleles at a false discovery rate of 0.05. Most CMV-associated TCR beta chains appeared to be HLA-restricted in a later analysis, and the HLA associations seemed to be driven largely by CMV exposure. This cohort had only TCR beta chains sequenced, and the lack of alpha or paired-chain data limited which features could be detected. In an earlier analysis of approximately 590 of the donors, most TCR beta V segments were observed in productive rearrangements about 87% or about 30% of the time, broadly matching IMGT annotations. A further reported finding was that TCR beta sequences accurately predicted the HLA-A and HLA-B alleles for most subjects in the first cohort. Several of the top co-occurrence clusters appeared to be linked to parvovirus B19, influenza, CMV and Epstein-Barr virus, according to a later analysis. In both the original and validation cohorts, the classifier was reported to diagnose cytomegalovirus status with high specificity and sensitivity. Compared with the roughly 670-donor mean, donors in an Asian-associated ancestry cluster had fewer N-insertions in productive TCRs, according to a later genetic analysis. Because HLA typing was unavailable for some donors at each locus, only the typed subset was used in association tests. The only immune exposure information available for the cohort was CMV serostatus. A later genetic analysis associated a missense DCLRE1C variant with V-gene and J-gene trimming of TCR beta chains, and an independent cohort replicated the association. A later analysis found that TCR association rates varied across HLA loci, with DRB1 alleles showing the most associated TCRs and HLA-C alleles the fewest. In a later analysis, HLA-associated TCR beta chains showed more clonal expansion and lower generation probabilities than non-associated chains that were equally common. In vitro tests confirmed that a few of the cytomegalovirus-associated TCR beta chains recognize cytomegalovirus antigens. When HLA alleles, especially DR and DQ, strongly co-occurred, attributing TCR associations to individual alleles was difficult. It was suggested by the authors that the approach could potentially be generalized to other disease states and immunological phenotypes. Across donors, most TCR sequences were observed very rarely, whereas some public TCRs were present in many individuals. Linkage disequilibrium might explain the correlated functional status among segregating V segments, but an unknown experimental factor could not be excluded. The study listed 150 to 200 TCR beta chains as associated with cytomegalovirus. A cluster of highly shared sequence variants was judged likely to be a technical artifact of the sequencing pipeline. Some IMGT-functional V segments, including TRBV6-2 and TRBV6-3, could not be distinguished by the 87-base-pair reads and were therefore excluded.

The CDR3 starts with the cysteine, ends with the phenylalanine, and has 13 residues. Left in the record is the CDR3 DNA by itself, 39 bases read in frame from the first base. The junction carries 10 bases between V and J, which are trimmed by 0 bases and 8 bases respectively. CDR1 and CDR2 are read off the germline V gene (reference sequence) as SEHNR and FQNEAQ. Library method: the immunoSEQ multiplex PCR assay. For the multiplex PCR, a mixture combining 60 forward primers for TCR Vbeta segments and 13 reverse primers for TCR Jbeta segments was used. The CDR3 region of rearranged TCR beta genes was amplified from genomic DNA with a multiplex PCR assay. The Illumina HiSeq System was used to sequence the amplified TCR beta libraries as 87-base-pair reads. For the original study's pipeline: A later analysis counted about 76 million unique TCR beta chains across the 550 to 800 repertoires, and approximately 11 million of these chains were shared by at least two donors. Raw reads were error-corrected and collapsed into unique sequences by a nearest-neighbor algorithm in which closely related sequences were merged to remove PCR and sequencing errors. V, D and J gene segments were assigned by aligning CDR3 sequences to IMGT reference sequences. For a sequence to be retained, at least a six-nucleotide match to both a V gene segment and a J gene segment was required. Rearrangements were classified as productive when the CDR3 lacked stop codons and remained in frame with V and J, and all other rearrangements were classified as non-productive. CDR3 was defined by IMGT convention, running from the second conserved V-encoded cysteine to the conserved J-encoded phenylalanine. The earlier analysis of some 540 of the donors excluded any sequence lacking an unambiguous match to a single V gene segment. In an earlier analysis of a few hundred of the donors, a V segment was called functional when productive rearrangements were above 56.7%, and segregating when the standard deviation between donors exceeded 5%. To diagnose cytomegalovirus status from the catalog of TCR beta chain sequences, a statistical classification framework was built. A later analysis assigned V and J genes by comparing TCR nucleotide sequences with IMGT/GENE-DB human TR gene sequences. Using the TCRdist pipeline, a later analysis assigned CDR3 sequences along with most-parsimonious VDJ recombination scenarios. In a later analysis, each TCR beta chain was defined by its CDR3 amino acid sequence together with its V-gene family, and reads lacking a unique V-gene family were excluded. In a later analysis, fewer than 650 highly shared, low-generation-probability nucleotide sequences were removed to address suspected cross-contamination and a sequencing artifact. In a later analysis, a clonal expansion index for each public chain was calculated from normalized within-repertoire ranks of inferred template counts. A later analysis computed generation probabilities with a VDJ recombination model fitted to out-of-frame rearrangements, and checked the results against IGoR. In a later analysis, TCR-TCR, TCR-HLA and TCR-CMV co-occurrence was scored with hypergeometric tests, and a repertoire-size bias correction was applied to TCR pairs. To estimate false discovery rates, a later analysis permuted the HLA or CMV assignments 20 times. In a later analysis, co-occurring TCRs were grouped with DBSCAN, and TCRdist sequence similarity was added when clustering was performed within HLA-allele-positive subsets. Repertoires with fewer than 30,000 or more than 120,000 public chains, plus five repertoires with anomalous nucleotide sharing, were excluded from co-occurrence clustering. The table comes from immuneACCESS by way of TCRdb, which keeps in-frame sequences with V and J called. Part of the clones is missing from these tables; in studies checked, under half for an unresolved V gene and the rest for unknown reasons. The DNA was the basis for D and trimming; V, J and clone size are from that table. The sample table records approximately 210,000 clones; around four fifths of these occur just once. The top ten clonotypes cover 9.5% to 13% of the sample.

The sequence links TRBV7-9 to TRBJ1-1; possibly the D gene is TRBD1, per 5 matching bases. The source is a woman aged 50 to 60 in good health and CMV-seropositive. Sequenced material: PBMCs. This receptor carries the CDR3 CASSLAGEGEAFF. The nucleotide sequence is TGTGCCAGCAGCTTAGCGGGGGAGGGGGAAGCTTTCTTT.